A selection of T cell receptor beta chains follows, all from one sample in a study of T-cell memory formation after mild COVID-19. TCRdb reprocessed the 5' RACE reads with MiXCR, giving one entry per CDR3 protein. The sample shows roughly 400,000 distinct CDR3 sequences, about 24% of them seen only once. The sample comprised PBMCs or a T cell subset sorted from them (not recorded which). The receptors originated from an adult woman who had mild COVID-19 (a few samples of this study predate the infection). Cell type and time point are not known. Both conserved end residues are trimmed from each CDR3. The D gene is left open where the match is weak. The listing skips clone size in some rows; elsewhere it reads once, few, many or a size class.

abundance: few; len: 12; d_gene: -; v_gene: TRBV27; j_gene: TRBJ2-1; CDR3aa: ASSLAGVHNEQF
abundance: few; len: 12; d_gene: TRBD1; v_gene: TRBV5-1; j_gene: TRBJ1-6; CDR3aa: ASRSGGNNSPLH
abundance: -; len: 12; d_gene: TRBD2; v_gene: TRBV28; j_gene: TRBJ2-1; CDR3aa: ASALAGVYNEQF
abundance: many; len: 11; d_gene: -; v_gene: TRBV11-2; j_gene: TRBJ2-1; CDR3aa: ASSLSGYNEQF
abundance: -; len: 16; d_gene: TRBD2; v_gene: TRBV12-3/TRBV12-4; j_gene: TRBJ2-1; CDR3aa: ASSGTSGIFISYNEQF
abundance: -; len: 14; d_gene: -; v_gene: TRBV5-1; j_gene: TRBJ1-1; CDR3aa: ASSLVGQGENTEAF
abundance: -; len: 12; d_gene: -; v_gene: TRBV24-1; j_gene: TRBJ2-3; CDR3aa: ATSDGGSTDTQY
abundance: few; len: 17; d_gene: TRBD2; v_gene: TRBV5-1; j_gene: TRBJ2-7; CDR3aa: ASSLVGLPTSRGAYEQY
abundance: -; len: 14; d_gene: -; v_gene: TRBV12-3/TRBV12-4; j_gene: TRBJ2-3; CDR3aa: ASILGGGASTDTQY
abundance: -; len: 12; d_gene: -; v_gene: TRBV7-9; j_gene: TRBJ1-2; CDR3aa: ASRPGTKFGGYT
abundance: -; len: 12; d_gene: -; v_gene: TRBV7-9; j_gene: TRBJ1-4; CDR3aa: ASSLWVEDEKLF
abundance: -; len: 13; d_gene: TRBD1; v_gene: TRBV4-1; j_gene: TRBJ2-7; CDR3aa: ASSQSPGGSYEQY
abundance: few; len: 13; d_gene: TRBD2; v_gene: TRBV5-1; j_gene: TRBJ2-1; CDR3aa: ASSWELAANNEQF
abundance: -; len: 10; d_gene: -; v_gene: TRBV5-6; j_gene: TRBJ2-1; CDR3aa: ASSLGSGAQF
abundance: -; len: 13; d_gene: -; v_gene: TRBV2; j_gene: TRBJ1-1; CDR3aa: ASSDARGWNTEAF
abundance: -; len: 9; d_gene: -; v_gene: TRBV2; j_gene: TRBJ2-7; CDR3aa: ASRTTDEQY
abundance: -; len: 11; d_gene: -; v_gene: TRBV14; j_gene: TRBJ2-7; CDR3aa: ASSRTQISEQY
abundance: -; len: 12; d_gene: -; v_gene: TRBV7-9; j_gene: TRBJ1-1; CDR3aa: ASSSGVENTEAF
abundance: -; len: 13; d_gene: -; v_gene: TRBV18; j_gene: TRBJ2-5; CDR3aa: ASSPPGTLQETQY
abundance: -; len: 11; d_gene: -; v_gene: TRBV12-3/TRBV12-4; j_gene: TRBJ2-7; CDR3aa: ASTTYAPPEQY
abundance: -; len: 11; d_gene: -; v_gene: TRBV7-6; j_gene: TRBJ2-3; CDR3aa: ASGPSDSDTQY
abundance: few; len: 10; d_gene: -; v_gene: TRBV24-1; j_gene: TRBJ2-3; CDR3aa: ATSDYMDTQY
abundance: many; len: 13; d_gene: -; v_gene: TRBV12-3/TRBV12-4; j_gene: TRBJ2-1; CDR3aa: ASSLAALGSNEQF
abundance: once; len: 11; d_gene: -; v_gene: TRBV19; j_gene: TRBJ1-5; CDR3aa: ASSILIGQPQH
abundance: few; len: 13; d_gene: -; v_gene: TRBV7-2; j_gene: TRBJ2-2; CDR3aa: ASSFRSANTGELF
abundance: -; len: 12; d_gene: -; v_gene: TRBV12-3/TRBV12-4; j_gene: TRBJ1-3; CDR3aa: ASRTGLSGNTIY
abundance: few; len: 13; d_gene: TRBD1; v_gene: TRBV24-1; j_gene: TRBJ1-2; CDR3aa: ATSDPPRGHYGYT
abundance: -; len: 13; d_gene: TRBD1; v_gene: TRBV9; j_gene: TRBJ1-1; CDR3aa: ASSFTGVGDTEAF
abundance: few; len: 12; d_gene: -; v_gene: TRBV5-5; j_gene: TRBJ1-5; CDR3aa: ASRATGWNQPQH
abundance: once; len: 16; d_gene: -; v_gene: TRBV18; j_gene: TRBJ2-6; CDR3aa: ASSPVYRQTSGANVLT